This is a list of T cell receptor beta chains from one sample in a study of TIL therapy for anti-PD-1-resistant metastatic lung cancer. TCRdb's table, derived via immunoSEQ multiplex PCR, lists solely in-frame clones and lacks some. The sample lists about 36,000 clones; about 73% were seen once. This sample comprised blood, obtained at baseline. The receptor source for this set is a person aged 25 to 79 with non-small cell lung cancer. Both conserved end residues are part of each CDR3. A D gene is named only where the DNA matches it firmly.

>TRBV30|-
CAWSVGQISNYGYTF
>TRBV6-1|TRBD1
CASSAAGGRYGYTF
>TRBV11-3|-
CASSLGPGELFF
>TRBV10-3|-
CAISPRQDFETQYF
>TRBV6-5|-
CASSPLGGGDEKLFF
>TRBV14|TRBD2
CASSLGSSGRADTQYF
>TRBV5-1|-
CASREQTPNRVAGNTIYF
>TRBV28|TRBD1
CASSKTGLVYEQYF
>TRBV5-4|-
CASSLWGQSNTEAFF
>TRBV7-2|-
CASSPEGSSNYGYTF
>TRBV19|-
CASSPLRGVRNSPLHF
>TRBV6-1|-
CASSEALRGFLSPSGYEQYF
>TRBV28|-
CASRPSRAPYEQYF
>TRBV9|-
CASSPTGETQYF
>TRBV9|-
CASSVNGYGNQPQHF
>TRBV9|-
CASSVGGGAGYNEQFF
>TRBV9|TRBD2
CASSVGSSGGVYEQYF
>TRBV27|-
CASSLGYTGELFF
>TRBV30|-
CAWSVGRGHTGELFF
>TRBV11-2|-
CASSFIRVAGELFF
>TRBV13|TRBD2
CASSLRPLAGESVTDTQYF
>TRBV6-6|-
CASSYSGVGGYTF
>TRBV15|TRBD1
CATSVSGTGSAQYF
>TRBV6-5|-
CASRTGGTEAFF
>TRBV9|-
CASSAPFRQFSSYNEQFF